This passage covers 3 T cell receptor beta chains from one sample sequenced in a study of cytomegalovirus exposure and HLA in healthy donors. Sequenced by immunoSEQ multiplex PCR; TCRdb stores in-frame clones only, minus some. The sample consists of approximately 300,000 clones, roughly 85% of them appearing once. Sequences were obtained from PBMCs. The receptor source for this set is a woman aged 18-29 years in good health and CMV-seronegative.

This sequence joins TRBV28 and TRBJ2-3; 7 bases fit TRBD1. The germline V gene encodes CDR1 MDHEN and CDR2 SYDVKM. The junction had 5 bases not matched to a gene; V was cut back by 6 bases and J by 2 bases. The CDR3 is 14 residues long. CDR3: CASRPGTDTDTQYF. For the CDR3, the DNA is TGTGCCAGCAGGCCCGGGACAGACACAGATACGCAGTATTTT.

The chain couples TRBV11-2 to TRBJ2-7, with D maybe TRBD2 (6 bases). Germline CDR1 SGHAT, CDR2 FQNNGV. V lost 5 bases and J lost 0, with 11 bases in between. The CDR3 has 14 residues. CDR3 sequence reads: CASSVPGGSYEQYF. The CDR3 region has the DNA TGTGCCAGCAGCGTCCCCGGGGGCTCCTACGAGCAGTACTTC.

Details on this clone: The identical CDR3 is also encoded by other nucleotide sequences in the sample. The rearrangement joins TRBV5-1 to TRBJ2-2; no clear D. Trimming took 2 bases from V and 2 from J, leaving 10 bases between them. The CDR3 loop spans 15 amino acids. Germline CDR1 reads SGHRS; CDR2 reads YFSETQ. This CDR3 reads CASSLGGTNTGELFF. The CDR3, as DNA: TGCGCCAGCAGCTTAGGCGGAACAAACACCGGGGAGCTGTTTTTT. Full variable domain (remainder filled in from reference TRBV5-1 and TRBJ2-2): KAGVTQTPRYLIKTRGQQVTLSCSPISGHRSVSWYQQTPGQGLQFLFEYFSETQRNKGNFPGRFSGRQFSNSRSEMNVSTLELGDSALYLCASSLGGTNTGELFFGEGSRLTVL.